These 25 T cell receptor beta chains were sequenced from one sample in a study of T cell responses to AZD1222 COVID-19 vaccine. Generated by immunoSEQ multiplex PCR, the TCRdb table keeps only in-frame clones and is missing some. The table includes about 150,000 clones, roughly 90% detected once. This sample comprised peripheral blood, obtained 28 days after the second AZD1222 dose. Source of these receptors: an adult who received the AZD1222 COVID-19 vaccine.

The chain joins TRBV9 to TRBJ2-7, with TRBD2 as a possible D gene (6 bases). CDR1 and CDR2 from the germline V gene are SGDLS and YYNGEE. CDR3 size: 16 residues. V was pared by 0 bases and J by 5 bases, with 18 bases between. The CDR3 nucleotides are TGTGCCAGCAGCGTAGGTCCGGGACTCCTAGGGGACGAGCAGTACTTC. This gives the protein CASSVGPGLLGDEQYF. Complete variable domain (other parts from reference TRBV9 and TRBJ2-7): DSGVTQTPKHLITATGQRVTLRCSPRSGDLSVYWYQQSLDQGLQFLIQYYNGEERAKGNILERFSAQQFPDLHSELNLSSLELGDSALYFCASSVGPGLLGDEQYFGPGTRLTVT.

The table lists this clone with a count of one. The J gene is TRBJ2-7, the V gene TRBV5-1; TRBD1 matches 11 bases. V lost 2 bases and J lost 5; bases outside the gene matches: 6. The V gene's germline CDR1 is SGHRS and CDR2 YFSETQ. The CDR3 is made up of 15 amino acids. In DNA, the CDR3 is TGCGCCAGCAGCTTCTTGGGACAGGGGGGACACGAGCAGTACTTC. Its protein is CASSFLGQGGHEQYF.

The chain links TRBV18 to TRBJ1-2; TRBD1 matches at 9 bases. CDR1 KGHSH and CDR2 LQKENI come from the germline V gene. V dropped 4 bases and J dropped 6; count of bases not matched to a gene: 15. This CDR3 is built from 17 residues. Here the CDR3 reads CASSLQNGLQGADGYTF. The CDR3, as DNA: TGTGCCAGCTCACTCCAAAATGGACTACAGGGGGCTGATGGCTACACCTTC. The whole variable domain, remainder taken from reference TRBV18 and TRBJ1-2, is NAGVMQNPRHLVRRRGQEARLRCSPMKGHSHVYWYRQLPEEGLKFMVYLQKENIIDESGMPKERFSAEFPKEGPSILRIQQVVRGDSAAYFCASSLQNGLQGADGYTFGSGTRLTVV.

The chain combines TRBV28 with TRBJ1-2, with D possibly TRBD1 on 5 matching bases. CDR3 length equals 17 residues. Deletions cut 5 bases from V and 8 bases from J, with 27 bases between. CDR1 is MDHEN, CDR2 SYDVKM, per germline. The CDR3 spells CASSLPNAGTGWSGYTF. The CDR3 DNA follows: TGTGCCAGCAGTCTACCCAATGCCGGGACGGGCTGGTCGGGCTACACCTTC.

The chain joins TRBV3-1 (or the pseudogene TRBV3-2) to TRBJ2-1; TRBD2 might be the D (7 bases). CDR3 length: 15 residues. The V end lost 9 bases, the J end lost 0 bases, and 15 bases lay between the germline ends. The germline V gene encodes CDR1 LGHDT and CDR2 YNNKEL (reference sequence). The CDR3 sequence: CASRGGGSSYNEQFF. CDR3 DNA: TGTGCCAGTAGGGGAGGGGGAAGCTCCTACAATGAGCAGTTCTTC.

The chain couples TRBV9 to TRBJ1-2; a possible D gene is TRBD1 (6 bases). Germline V CDR1 and CDR2: SGDLS, YYNGEE. V lost 5 bases and J lost 4, with 15 bases in between. The CDR3 extends over 14 amino acids. The CDR3 protein is CASSSGATFYGYTF. CDR3 nucleotide sequence: TGTGCCAGCAGTTCAGGGGCTACCTTCTATGGCTACACCTTC.

The chain is built from TRBV6-5 and TRBJ2-4; TRBD1 matches 8 bases. This CDR3 is 14 amino acids long. Germline loops: CDR1 MNHEY, CDR2 SVGAGI. The V and J ends lost 3 bases and 9 bases, in that order; junction bases with no gene match: 7. CDR3 region: CASSYWRQGSIQYF. The DNA for the CDR3 is TGTGCCAGCAGTTATTGGAGACAGGGGTCCATTCAGTACTTC.

This sequence joins TRBV28 and TRBJ2-7, with D perhaps matching TRBD1 (5 bases). CDR1 is MDHEN, CDR2 SYDVKM, per germline. This CDR3 region has 12 residues. Trimming left V 7 bases short and J 2 bases short, with 9 bases between. This chain's CDR3 is CASNPDTYEQYF. CDR3 DNA: TGTGCCAGCAACCCGGACACCTACGAGCAGTACTTC.

The chain couples TRBV24-1 to TRBJ2-1; 8 bases line up with TRBD2. The germline CDR1 and CDR2 sequences are KGHDR and SFDVKD. V dropped 1 base and J dropped 5; count of bases not matched to a gene: 6. This CDR3 comprises 16 residues. The CDR3 DNA reads TGTGCCACCAGTGATTTAGGGCTAGCGGGTAACAATGAGCAGTTCTTC. Its protein is CATSDLGLAGNNEQFF.

The V gene is TRBV5-1, the J gene TRBJ1-2, with a possible D match to TRBD1 (5 bases). V gave up 4 bases and J gave up 4 bases, with 11 bases separating them. Germline loops: CDR1 SGHRS, CDR2 YFSETQ. This CDR3 has 13 amino acids. The chain's CDR3 is CASSDGTLYGYTF. CDR3 DNA: TGCGCCAGCAGCGACGGGACTCTCTATGGCTACACCTTC.

V is TRBV30 and J is TRBJ1-3; possible D gene TRBD1, 6 bases. V gave up 3 bases and J gave up 4 bases, with 13 bases separating them. Germline V gene sequence: CDR1 GTSNPN, CDR2 SVGIG (reference sequence). This CDR3 spans 14 amino acids. CDR3 DNA: TGTGCCTGGAGCGGGCGGGGGCTGGGAAACACCATATATTTT. The encoded protein is CAWSGRGLGNTIYF. Supplemented by reference TRBV30 and TRBJ1-3, the full variable domain reads SQTIHQWPATLVQPVGSPLSLECTVEGTSNPNLYWYRQAAGRGLQLLFYSVGIGQISSEVPQNLSASRPQDRQFILSSKKLLLSDSGFYLCAWSGRGLGNTIYFGEGSWLTVV.

This clone was seen once. This sequence joins TRBV5-1 and TRBJ2-2; D might be TRBD1 (6 bases). Germline V gene data show CDR1 as SGHRS and CDR2 as YFSETQ. The CDR3 covers 14 residues. V was pared by 3 bases and J by 5 bases, with 11 bases between. For the CDR3, the DNA is TGCGCCAGCAGCTCAGGGACAACTACCGGGGAGCTGTTTTTT. Its protein is CASSSGTTTGELFF.

The chain is built from TRBV3-1 (or the pseudogene TRBV3-2) and TRBJ2-7, with TRBD2 matching 10 bases. This CDR3 is built from 15 residues. Trimming cost V 4 bases and J 4 bases; bases outside gene matches: 7. Per germline, CDR1 LGHDT and CDR2 YNNKEL (reference sequence). The CDR3, as DNA: TGTGCCAGCAGCCCACCCCTAGCGGGAGCTTACGAGCAGTACTTC. It is translated as CASSPPLAGAYEQYF.

A few counts support this clone. The V call is TRBV18, the J call TRBJ2-7; 8 bases are a match to TRBD1. The trim removed 0 bases at V and 6 bases at J, leaving 10 bases unmatched. The CDR3 spans 16 residues. CDR1 and CDR2 from the germline V gene are KGHSH and LQKENI. In DNA form, the CDR3 reads TGTGCCAGCTCACCACCTTCCAGCACAGGGGGGTTCGAGCAGTACTTC. This encodes CASSPPSSTGGFEQYF.

This clone showed up just once. The V call is TRBV3-1 (or the pseudogene TRBV3-2), the J call TRBJ1-3; 7 nucleotides agree with TRBD1. The CDR3 is made up of 15 amino acids. CDR1 LGHDT and CDR2 YNNKEL come from the germline V gene (reference sequence). V lost 1 base and J lost 4; bases outside the gene matches: 4. In DNA, the CDR3 is TGTGCCAGCAGCCAAGTACCGGGACAGGGAAACACCATATATTTT. It translates to CASSQVPGQGNTIYF.

The gene calls are TRBV7-2 and TRBJ2-7, with 9 bases matching TRBD1. CDR1 is SGHTA, CDR2 FQGNSA, per germline. Germline trimming cut 0 bases from V and 5 bases from J; bases unmatched to any gene: 8. The CDR3 runs to 16 residues. CDR3 loop: CASSLAQATGGNEQYF. In DNA, the CDR3 is TGTGCCAGCAGCTTAGCGCAGGCAACAGGGGGCAACGAGCAGTACTTC.

J is TRBJ1-6 and V is TRBV19, with 7 bases aligning to TRBD1. This CDR3 contains 14 residues. V trimming: 7 bases; J trimming: 8 bases; junction bases outside the gene matches: 8. In germline, CDR1 is LNHDA, CDR2 SQIVND (reference sequence). The chain's CDR3 is CASNYRGFDSPLHF. CDR3 nucleotide sequence: TGTGCCAGTAATTACAGGGGTTTCGATTCACCCCTCCACTTT.

The chain has TRBV9 and TRBJ1-6; a possible D gene is TRBD1 (5 bases). Germline V gives CDR1 SGDLS, CDR2 YYNGEE. V was trimmed by 4 bases and J by 8 bases, leaving 10 bases between them. The CDR3 runs to 13 residues. The CDR3 sequence: CASSPQGDSPLHF. CDR3 in DNA: TGTGCCAGCAGCCCCCAGGGAGATTCACCCCTCCACTTT.

The chain combines TRBV11-2 with TRBJ1-2; D not certain. CDR1 is SGHAT and CDR2 is FQNNGV in the germline V gene. V was cut by 5 bases and J by 7 bases, with 14 bases left in between. The CDR3 runs to 13 residues. CDR3: CASSPSGGFGYTF. CDR3 DNA: TGTGCCAGCAGCCCATCAGGAGGGTTTGGCTACACCTTC.

This clone has more than one count but fewer than ten. The conserved phenylalanine or tryptophan normally closing the CDR3 is absent here, so this likely arose from a read error. It is unclear where the CDR3 begins or ends on the DNA, so no DNA is shown, and the CDR3 is as TCRdb lists it. The chain links TRBV30 to TRBJ2-7; the table's D call, TRBD2, has no DNA check behind it. The CDR3 comprises 11 residues, both ends counted. CDR1 and CDR2 from the germline V gene are GTSNPN and SVGIG (reference sequence). The CDR3 here is CAWSEGGLVLL.

The rearrangement links TRBV7-6 to TRBJ1-2, with a tentative D call TRBD1 (5 bases). The CDR3 totals 12 residues. V lost 5 bases to trimming and J lost 6 bases, with 10 bases between them. Germline V gene lookup returns CDR1 SGHVS and CDR2 FNYEAQ. This CDR3 reads CASSPGSDGYTF. The CDR3 DNA is TGTGCCAGCAGCCCAGGGTCCGATGGCTACACCTTC.

This clone was seen only once. This chain links TRBV5-1 with TRBJ2-7; no clear D. The CDR3 spans 14 residues. Germline CDR1 SGHRS, CDR2 YFSETQ. The V end lost 3 bases, the J end lost 2 bases, and 12 bases lay between the germline ends. The CDR3 nucleotides are TGCGCCAGCAGCTCCGGGCCGGCGACCTACGAGCAGTACTTC. Residues: CASSSGPATYEQYF.

The chain carries TRBV6-2 or TRBV6-3 and TRBJ2-7; 7 bases are shared with TRBD1. The trim removed 2 bases at V and 2 bases at J, leaving 6 bases unmatched. There are 15 residues in the CDR3. Germline V gene data show CDR1 as MNHEY and CDR2 as SVGEGT. CDR3 loop: CASSYPGTAPYEQYF. Here the CDR3 DNA reads TGTGCCAGCAGTTACCCAGGGACAGCCCCCTACGAGCAGTACTTC.

The CDR3 loop reads CASSEAGRDHTNYGYTF. CDR3 sequence (DNA): TGTGCCAGCAGTGAAGCGGGCCGGGACCATACTAACTATGGCTACACCTTC. The chain has TRBV2 and TRBJ1-2; TRBD1 is a possible D gene (5 bases). Germline-derived CDR1 and CDR2 are SNHLY and FYNNEI. V lost 0 bases and J 0 bases, leaving 14 bases between the germline ends. The CDR3 has 17 residues.

CDR3 sequence: CASSRELIPPPGEQYF. For the CDR3, the DNA is TGTGCCAGCAGCCGGGAGCTCATACCCCCTCCGGGCGAGCAGTACTTC. The chain links TRBV11-2 to TRBJ2-7; a weak D match, TRBD2 (6 bases). The CDR3 consists of 16 residues. CDR1 is SGHAT and CDR2 is FQNNGV in the germline V gene. With 5 bases removed from V and 6 bases from J, the gap between germline ends came to 23 bases.